The rows below give T cell receptor beta chains drawn from one sample of a study of shared clonotypes between healthy human individuals. Assay: immunoSEQ multiplex PCR; the TCRdb copy retains only in-frame clones and omits some. This table has a few million clones, over 85% appearing once. Sequencing was performed on naive CD4+ T cells from PBMCs. These receptors came from a man aged 18 to 29 in good health. Some clones in this sample may be carry-over from other donors' samples. CDR3s include the opening cysteine and the closing phenylalanine or tryptophan. D genes are given only for firm matches. Rows may omit the clone size; those that give it use once, few, many or a size class.

CDR3aa | CDR3nt | v_gene | abundance | d_gene | j_gene
CASSLGVYEATQYF | TGCGCCAGCAGCTTGGGGGTCTACGAAGCTACCCAGTACTTC | TRBV5-1 | . | . | TRBJ2-5
CASSTGLAGVWEQFF | TGTGCCAGTAGTACCGGACTAGCGGGAGTATGGGAGCAGTTCTTC | TRBV19 | . | TRBD2 | TRBJ2-1
CASRPTGLNYGYTF | TGTGCCAGCAGACCCACGGGCCTTAACTATGGCTACACCTTC | TRBV5-6 | . | . | TRBJ1-2
CASSLVGTAGAADEQFF | TGTGCCAGCAGCTTAGTGGGAACTGCGGGAGCCGCGGATGAGCAGTTCTTC | TRBV11-2 | . | TRBD2 | TRBJ2-1
CASSHGAGSGAYNEQFF | TGCGCCAGCAGCCATGGGGCGGGCAGCGGGGCCTACAATGAGCAGTTCTTC | TRBV4-3 | . | TRBD2 | TRBJ2-1
CASRPQGDTEAFF | TGTGCCAGCAGACCTCAGGGTGACACTGAAGCTTTCTTT | TRBV2 | . | . | TRBJ1-1
CASFAFGNEQYF | TGTGCCTCATTCGCCTTTGGGAACGAGCAGTACTTC | TRBV6-1 | . | . | TRBJ2-7
CASSQSYTIYF | TGTGCCAGCAGCCAAAGTTACACCATATATTTT | TRBV14 | . | . | TRBJ1-3
CASSRLDYEQYF | TGTGCCAGCAGCCGACTTGACTACGAGCAGTACTTC | TRBV7-9 | once | . | TRBJ2-7
CASSHPFGTGNGYTF | TGCGCCAGCAGCCACCCATTTGGGACAGGGAATGGCTACACCTTC | TRBV5-1 | . | TRBD1 | TRBJ1-2
CASSPPSGGTDTQYF | TGTGCCAGCTCACCACCCAGCGGGGGCACAGATACGCAGTATTTT | TRBV18 | . | TRBD2 | TRBJ2-3
CASSLDPSGMISGANVLTF | TGTGCCAGCAGCTTAGATCCTAGCGGGATGATCTCTGGGGCCAACGTCCTGACTTTC | TRBV11-2 | . | TRBD2 | TRBJ2-6
CASSQNLYRGYHTEAFF | TGTGCCAGTAGCCAAAATCTCTACAGGGGTTATCACACTGAAGCTTTCTTT | TRBV19 | . | TRBD1 | TRBJ1-1
CASTLVWEQFF | TGTGCCAGCACTTTGGTATGGGAGCAGTTCTTC | TRBV2 | . | . | TRBJ2-1
CASSLSGPGNQPQHF | TGTGCCAGCAGCTTAAGCGGCCCGGGGAATCAGCCCCAGCATTTT | TRBV7-8 | . | . | TRBJ1-5
CSAGLASEQFF | TGCAGTGCAGGACTAGCAAGTGAGCAGTTCTTC | TRBV20-1 | . | TRBD2 | TRBJ2-1
CSVSNRARSYEQYF | TGCAGCGTCTCAAACAGGGCCCGTTCGTACGAGCAGTACTTC | TRBV29-1 | . | . | TRBJ2-7